This T cell receptor beta chain was sequenced in a study of beta chain features in type 1 diabetes. A word on this clone: As yet, its antigen is unknown.

General study points: Shorter TCRB CDR3s, moderately but significantly so, marked every one of the four CD4+ subsets in Type 1 diabetes patients.

The authors sorted CD4+ naive, central memory, regulatory and stem cell-like memory cells via CD45RO/CCR7/CD25/CD127/CD95/CD27. The whole isolated RNA underwent reverse transcription, so sequencing captured expressed TCRB transcripts. The repertoire was sequenced with immunoSEQ multiplex PCR; TCRdb's copy has only in-frame clones and lacks some. The table shows some 150,000 clones, with 6.9% occurring only once. The sequenced sample was central memory CD4+ T cells from blood. This clonotype originated in a young woman in good health.

The CDR3 DNA reads as TGTGCCAGCAGTCTCTGGGGGACTAGCGGGAGCCATCAGTTCTTC. It encodes CASSLWGTSGSHQFF. The J gene is TRBJ2-1, the V gene TRBV27; 14 bases align to TRBD2. CDR3 length: 15 residues. V lost 5 bases to trimming and J lost 13 bases; unmatched junction nucleotides: 10. CDR1 is MNHEY and CDR2 is SMNVEV in the germline V gene (reference sequence).